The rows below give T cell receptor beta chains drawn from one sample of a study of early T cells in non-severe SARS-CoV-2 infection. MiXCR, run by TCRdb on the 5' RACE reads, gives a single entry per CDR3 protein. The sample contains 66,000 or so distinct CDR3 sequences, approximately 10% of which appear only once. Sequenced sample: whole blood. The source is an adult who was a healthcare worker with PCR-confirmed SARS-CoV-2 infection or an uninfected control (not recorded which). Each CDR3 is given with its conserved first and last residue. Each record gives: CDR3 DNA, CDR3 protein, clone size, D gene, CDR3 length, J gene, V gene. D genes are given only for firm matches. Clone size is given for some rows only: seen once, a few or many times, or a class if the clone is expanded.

cdr3_nt: TGTGCCAGCAGCCAAGGGCCAGTCCGGGACATCGAGCAGTACTTC
cdr3_aa: CASSQGPVRDIEQYF
clone_size: many
d_call: .
cdr3_length: 15
j_call: TRBJ2-7
v_call: TRBV3-1

cdr3_nt: TGTGCCAGCAGCTTGGCCGGGACTAGCGGGTTTAGCACAGATACGCAGTATTTT
cdr3_aa: CASSLAGTSGFSTDTQYF
clone_size: many
d_call: TRBD2
cdr3_length: 18
j_call: TRBJ2-3
v_call: TRBV7-2

cdr3_nt: TGTGCCAGCAGCGCCCGACAGGGTAATTCACCCCTCCACTTT
cdr3_aa: CASSARQGNSPLHF
clone_size: many
d_call: TRBD1
cdr3_length: 14
j_call: TRBJ1-6
v_call: TRBV9

cdr3_nt: TGCGCCAGCAGCCAAGGGGACTACCTCCACTTT
cdr3_aa: CASSQGDYLHF
clone_size: few
d_call: .
cdr3_length: 11
j_call: TRBJ1-6
v_call: TRBV4-1

cdr3_nt: TGTGCCAGCAGTCCACCCGGGACAGTTTACGAGCAGTACTTC
cdr3_aa: CASSPPGTVYEQYF
clone_size: many
d_call: TRBD1
cdr3_length: 14
j_call: TRBJ2-7
v_call: TRBV28

cdr3_nt: TGTGCTAGCAGCTGGGACAGGGGAGGTGAGCAGTTCTTC
cdr3_aa: CASSWDRGGEQFF
clone_size: many
d_call: TRBD1
cdr3_length: 13
j_call: TRBJ2-1
v_call: TRBV7-7

cdr3_nt: TGTGCCAGCCAGCAGGAGGGCTCCTATAATTCACCCCTCCACTTT
cdr3_aa: CASQQEGSYNSPLHF
clone_size: many
d_call: .
cdr3_length: 15
j_call: TRBJ1-6
v_call: TRBV19

cdr3_nt: TGTGCCAGCAGCTACAGTCGAGGCTACGAGCAGTACTTC
cdr3_aa: CASSYSRGYEQYF
clone_size: many
d_call: .
cdr3_length: 13
j_call: TRBJ2-7
v_call: TRBV7-9

cdr3_nt: TGCAGCGTTGATGCCAGGGGTGGTTACGAGCAGTACTTC
cdr3_aa: CSVDARGGYEQYF
clone_size: .
d_call: .
cdr3_length: 13
j_call: TRBJ2-7
v_call: TRBV29-1

cdr3_nt: TGTGCCAGCAGTGTCGCGGAGAACTATGGCTACACCTTC
cdr3_aa: CASSVAENYGYTF
clone_size: many
d_call: .
cdr3_length: 13
j_call: TRBJ1-2
v_call: TRBV6-2/TRBV6-3

cdr3_nt: TGCAGCGTTCAGCGCGGGGGCAGGTATGGCTACACCTTC
cdr3_aa: CSVQRGGRYGYTF
clone_size: many
d_call: .
cdr3_length: 13
j_call: TRBJ1-2
v_call: TRBV29-1

cdr3_nt: TGCAGTGCTAGAGTTGGGGGCAACACTGAAGCTTTCTTT
cdr3_aa: CSARVGGNTEAFF
clone_size: .
d_call: .
cdr3_length: 13
j_call: TRBJ1-1
v_call: TRBV20-1

cdr3_nt: TGTGCCAGCAGTTATCAGGGAACAGATACGCAGTATTTT
cdr3_aa: CASSYQGTDTQYF
clone_size: .
d_call: .
cdr3_length: 13
j_call: TRBJ2-3
v_call: TRBV6-2/TRBV6-3

cdr3_nt: TGTGCCAGCAGTGAAGCGAGGACAGGGCATAGCTCTGGGGCCAACGTCCTGACTTTC
cdr3_aa: CASSEARTGHSSGANVLTF
clone_size: few
d_call: TRBD1
cdr3_length: 19
j_call: TRBJ2-6
v_call: TRBV6-1

cdr3_nt: TGTGCCAGCAGTTCTCAGAGGGACGGGGGGCGAGAGTTGGAAACTGAAGCTTTCTTT
cdr3_aa: CASSSQRDGGRELETEAFF
clone_size: many
d_call: .
cdr3_length: 19
j_call: TRBJ1-1
v_call: TRBV7-8

cdr3_nt: TGTGCCTGGAGGGACAGGAATGCTAACTATGGCTACACCTTC
cdr3_aa: CAWRDRNANYGYTF
clone_size: .
d_call: TRBD1
cdr3_length: 14
j_call: TRBJ1-2
v_call: TRBV30

cdr3_nt: TGTGCCGCACACAGGGGATTCGACGAGCAGTACTTC
cdr3_aa: CAAHRGFDEQYF
clone_size: few
d_call: TRBD1
cdr3_length: 12
j_call: TRBJ2-7
v_call: TRBV30

cdr3_nt: TGTGCCAGCAGCTTAGTCGGGGGAGGCGATGAGCAGTTCTTC
cdr3_aa: CASSLVGGGDEQFF
clone_size: few
d_call: .
cdr3_length: 14
j_call: TRBJ2-1
v_call: TRBV7-9

cdr3_nt: TGTGCCAGCAGTTTTTCGCTTGGCGTTTACGAGCAGTACTTC
cdr3_aa: CASSFSLGVYEQYF
clone_size: few
d_call: .
cdr3_length: 14
j_call: TRBJ2-7
v_call: TRBV12-3/TRBV12-4

cdr3_nt: TGTGCCAGCAGTTCTATAGGGACCCAGTACTTC
cdr3_aa: CASSSIGTQYF
clone_size: many
d_call: .
cdr3_length: 11
j_call: TRBJ2-5
v_call: TRBV6-5

cdr3_nt: TGTGCCAGCAGCTTAGTAGGATGGGGTCCCGATGAGCAGTTCTTC
cdr3_aa: CASSLVGWGPDEQFF
clone_size: .
d_call: .
cdr3_length: 15
j_call: TRBJ2-1
v_call: TRBV11-2

cdr3_nt: TGTGCCAGCAGGCTCCAAGGGGCTACCTACGAGCAGTACTTC
cdr3_aa: CASRLQGATYEQYF
clone_size: .
d_call: .
cdr3_length: 14
j_call: TRBJ2-7
v_call: TRBV28

cdr3_nt: TGTGCCAGCAGCCAGAGGGCGGCGGGGTTTAGTACCGGGGAGCTGTTTTTT
cdr3_aa: CASSQRAAGFSTGELFF
clone_size: many
d_call: .
cdr3_length: 17
j_call: TRBJ2-2
v_call: TRBV3-1

cdr3_nt: TGTGCCAGCACCCCCCTAGCGGTGTACAATGAGCAGTTCTTC
cdr3_aa: CASTPLAVYNEQFF
clone_size: few
d_call: TRBD2
cdr3_length: 14
j_call: TRBJ2-1
v_call: TRBV12-3/TRBV12-4

cdr3_nt: TGTGCCAGCAGCGCAGACGTCAATCAAGAGACCCAGTACTTC
cdr3_aa: CASSADVNQETQYF
clone_size: many
d_call: .
cdr3_length: 14
j_call: TRBJ2-5
v_call: TRBV7-9

cdr3_nt: TGTGCCAGCAGTCCCTACGGGACTAGCGGGGGGACTAAGCAGGCCAAAAACATTCAGTACTTC
cdr3_aa: CASSPYGTSGGTKQAKNIQYF
clone_size: few
d_call: TRBD2
cdr3_length: 21
j_call: TRBJ2-4
v_call: TRBV12-3/TRBV12-4

cdr3_nt: TGCGCCAGCAGTGTCCGGGGGAGGGAGCTGTTTTTT
cdr3_aa: CASSVRGRELFF
clone_size: few
d_call: .
cdr3_length: 12
j_call: TRBJ2-2
v_call: TRBV10-2

cdr3_nt: TGTGCCAGCAGCCACGGACCTTACACAGATACGCAGTATTTT
cdr3_aa: CASSHGPYTDTQYF
clone_size: few
d_call: .
cdr3_length: 14
j_call: TRBJ2-3
v_call: TRBV11-2

cdr3_nt: TGTGCCAGCAGCTTAGTTTCCCGGGGAACATCACCCCTCCACTTT
cdr3_aa: CASSLVSRGTSPLHF
clone_size: many
d_call: .
cdr3_length: 15
j_call: TRBJ1-6
v_call: TRBV7-9

cdr3_nt: TGTGCCAGCGGATATAGGGATACGCAGTATTTT
cdr3_aa: CASGYRDTQYF
clone_size: many
d_call: .
cdr3_length: 11
j_call: TRBJ2-3
v_call: TRBV12-3/TRBV12-4

cdr3_nt: TGTGCCATCACTGAAAACGGGGAGCTGTTTTTT
cdr3_aa: CAITENGELFF
clone_size: few
d_call: .
cdr3_length: 11
j_call: TRBJ2-2
v_call: TRBV10-3

cdr3_nt: TGCGCCAGCAGCTTAAACCCGACCGGGACAGGGGGAATTTCAGCTTTCTTT
cdr3_aa: CASSLNPTGTGGISAFF
clone_size: few
d_call: TRBD1
cdr3_length: 17
j_call: TRBJ1-1
v_call: TRBV5-1

cdr3_nt: TGCAGTGCTAGAGACAGGGCCTCCTACGAGCAGTACTTC
cdr3_aa: CSARDRASYEQYF
clone_size: many
d_call: .
cdr3_length: 13
j_call: TRBJ2-7
v_call: TRBV20-1

cdr3_nt: TGTGCCAGCAGCTTAACTCCCTCCACGGGCGAGCAGTACTTC
cdr3_aa: CASSLTPSTGEQYF
clone_size: many
d_call: .
cdr3_length: 14
j_call: TRBJ2-7
v_call: TRBV5-8

cdr3_nt: TGTGCCAGCAGCTCATTCAAACGTCGGAATGAGCAGTTCTTC
cdr3_aa: CASSSFKRRNEQFF
clone_size: few
d_call: .
cdr3_length: 14
j_call: TRBJ2-1
v_call: TRBV13

cdr3_nt: TGTGCCATCAGGGCCGACGGGGGTATCTCACCCCTCCACTTT
cdr3_aa: CAIRADGGISPLHF
clone_size: many
d_call: .
cdr3_length: 14
j_call: TRBJ1-6
v_call: TRBV10-3

cdr3_nt: TGTGCCAGCAGTGATAAGGTCAGCCTCTACGAGCAGTACTTC
cdr3_aa: CASSDKVSLYEQYF
clone_size: few
d_call: .
cdr3_length: 14
j_call: TRBJ2-7
v_call: TRBV2

cdr3_nt: TGTGCCAGCAGTTTAGGGCTAGCGGCCACAGATACGCAGTATTTT
cdr3_aa: CASSLGLAATDTQYF
clone_size: many
d_call: TRBD2
cdr3_length: 15
j_call: TRBJ2-3
v_call: TRBV12-3/TRBV12-4

cdr3_nt: TGTGCCAGCAGCGTAGGGGGGACAGGGGTGGAGGAGCAGTACTTC
cdr3_aa: CASSVGGTGVEEQYF
clone_size: many
d_call: TRBD1
cdr3_length: 15
j_call: TRBJ2-7
v_call: TRBV9

cdr3_nt: TGTGCCAGCAGCGCCCTAACTACCACCCCCGGGACAGGGGACACCGGGGAGCTGTTTTTT
cdr3_aa: CASSALTTTPGTGDTGELFF
clone_size: few
d_call: TRBD1
cdr3_length: 20
j_call: TRBJ2-2
v_call: TRBV7-6

cdr3_nt: TGTGCCAGCAGCCAAGGCCAGCGGGGGGCGGCGGATACGCAGTATTTT
cdr3_aa: CASSQGQRGAADTQYF
clone_size: .
d_call: TRBD2
cdr3_length: 16
j_call: TRBJ2-3
v_call: TRBV3-1

cdr3_nt: TGTGCCAGCAGCTTACAGGGTTTAGGCACTGAAGCTTTCTTT
cdr3_aa: CASSLQGLGTEAFF
clone_size: .
d_call: .
cdr3_length: 14
j_call: TRBJ1-1
v_call: TRBV7-3

cdr3_nt: TGCGCCAGCAGCCAAGGTCGATGGCAGGGTAGGGCCGGGGAGCTGTTTTTT
cdr3_aa: CASSQGRWQGRAGELFF
clone_size: .
d_call: .
cdr3_length: 17
j_call: TRBJ2-2
v_call: TRBV4-3

cdr3_nt: TGTGCCAGCAGCTTAGGGGTGGAGAACACTGAAGCTTTCTTT
cdr3_aa: CASSLGVENTEAFF
clone_size: few
d_call: .
cdr3_length: 14
j_call: TRBJ1-1
v_call: TRBV7-6

cdr3_nt: TGCAGTGCTAAAGGGGGAGGGGAGACCCAGTACTTC
cdr3_aa: CSAKGGGETQYF
clone_size: few
d_call: .
cdr3_length: 12
j_call: TRBJ2-5
v_call: TRBV20-1

cdr3_nt: TGCGCCAGCAGCTCCACACTAGCGGACACTGAAGCTTTCTTT
cdr3_aa: CASSSTLADTEAFF
clone_size: many
d_call: .
cdr3_length: 14
j_call: TRBJ1-1
v_call: TRBV5-1

cdr3_nt: TGTGCCAGCAGTGAGCTTTATTTCAATCAGCCCCAGCATTTT
cdr3_aa: CASSELYFNQPQHF
clone_size: .
d_call: .
cdr3_length: 14
j_call: TRBJ1-5
v_call: TRBV2

cdr3_nt: TGCGCCAGCAGCTTGGTGGGGACAATGAACACTGAAGCTTTCTTT
cdr3_aa: CASSLVGTMNTEAFF
clone_size: many
d_call: .
cdr3_length: 15
j_call: TRBJ1-1
v_call: TRBV5-1

cdr3_nt: TGTGCCATCAGTGAGTTTGCTGGGGACGAGCAGTACTTC
cdr3_aa: CAISEFAGDEQYF
clone_size: .
d_call: .
cdr3_length: 13
j_call: TRBJ2-7
v_call: TRBV10-3

cdr3_nt: TGTGCCAGCAGTTACCCCGCGGGGAGGAGGAGCACAGATACGCAGTATTTT
cdr3_aa: CASSYPAGRRSTDTQYF
clone_size: .
d_call: .
cdr3_length: 17
j_call: TRBJ2-3
v_call: TRBV6-2/TRBV6-3

cdr3_nt: TGTGCCAGCAGTTCCTCGGGACGGAATAATTCACCCCTCCACTTT
cdr3_aa: CASSSSGRNNSPLHF
clone_size: many
d_call: .
cdr3_length: 15
j_call: TRBJ1-6
v_call: TRBV12-3/TRBV12-4

cdr3_nt: TGTGCCAGCAGCCACGTGGACGGTAACTATGGCTACACCTTC
cdr3_aa: CASSHVDGNYGYTF
clone_size: .
d_call: .
cdr3_length: 14
j_call: TRBJ1-2
v_call: TRBV7-9

cdr3_nt: TGTGCCAGTAGTGAGGCTCTCGGTGGCTACACCTTC
cdr3_aa: CASSEALGGYTF
clone_size: few
d_call: .
cdr3_length: 12
j_call: TRBJ1-2
v_call: TRBV19

cdr3_nt: TGTGCCAGCTCACCGATCGACAGGTCGGACTACGAGCAGTACTTC
cdr3_aa: CASSPIDRSDYEQYF
clone_size: .
d_call: .
cdr3_length: 15
j_call: TRBJ2-7
v_call: TRBV18

cdr3_nt: TGCAGCGTTTTGACAGGACTTAACTATGGCTACACCTTC
cdr3_aa: CSVLTGLNYGYTF
clone_size: .
d_call: .
cdr3_length: 13
j_call: TRBJ1-2
v_call: TRBV29-1

cdr3_nt: TGTGCCAGCAGCTTCCCTAGCGGGGGGGCCCATACGCAGTATTTT
cdr3_aa: CASSFPSGGAHTQYF
clone_size: .
d_call: TRBD2
cdr3_length: 15
j_call: TRBJ2-3
v_call: TRBV7-2

cdr3_nt: TGTGCCAGCAGGCAAACAGGGGGCGCGGAGGCTTTCTTT
cdr3_aa: CASRQTGGAEAFF
clone_size: .
d_call: TRBD1
cdr3_length: 13
j_call: TRBJ1-1
v_call: TRBV6-2/TRBV6-3

cdr3_nt: TGCAGCGTTGGAGAGGGGACAGGCAGCACAGATACGCAGTATTTT
cdr3_aa: CSVGEGTGSTDTQYF
clone_size: .
d_call: TRBD1
cdr3_length: 15
j_call: TRBJ2-3
v_call: TRBV29-1

cdr3_nt: TGTGCCAGCAGCTTGAGACAGGGGGCGCAGGGGGCTTTCTTT
cdr3_aa: CASSLRQGAQGAFF
clone_size: .
d_call: TRBD1
cdr3_length: 14
j_call: TRBJ1-1
v_call: TRBV11-2

cdr3_nt: TGTGCCAGCAACTTGGGGGATACGCAGTATTTT
cdr3_aa: CASNLGDTQYF
clone_size: many
d_call: .
cdr3_length: 11
j_call: TRBJ2-3
v_call: TRBV7-9